The 22 T cell receptor beta chains presented below share a single source sample, sequenced in a study of blood T cells in healthy people across ages. A second PCR, run for about 7 to 11 cycles, used a sample-barcoded 5' primer plus a J-beta primer mix. Each CDR3 protein gets one entry after TCRdb re-called the 5' RACE reads with MiXCR. The table has roughly 2 million distinct CDR3 sequences, 49% seen once; the top ten hold about 2.1%. The sequenced sample was blood. These receptors were obtained from a woman aged 35 to 49 in good health.

The sample holds one count of this clonotype. V and J are TRBV15 and TRBJ1-1; D is uncertain. Per the germline V gene, CDR1 is LNHNV and CDR2 is YYDKDF (reference sequence). The V and J ends lost 2 bases and 10 bases respectively, with 11 bases between them. CDR3 length: 12 amino acids. CDR3 nucleotide sequence: TGTGCCACCAGCAGACGCGGAGGATCAGCTTTCTTT. It translates to CATSRRGGSAFF.

V and J are TRBV29-1 and TRBJ2-1, with a weak D call TRBD2 (5 bases). The CDR3 spans 14 residues. Trimming removed 4 bases at V and 0 bases at J, with 10 bases between. Germline V gives CDR1 SQVTM, CDR2 ANQGSEA. DNA of the CDR3: TGCAGCGTTGTTCTCACTAGCTCCTACAATGAGCAGTTCTTC. It translates to CSVVLTSSYNEQFF.

This rearrangement joins TRBV4-2 to TRBJ2-3; D ambiguous. Germline V CDR1 and CDR2: LGHNA, YNFKEQ. Trimming cost V 3 bases and J 0 bases, with 13 bases left between them. The CDR3 consists of 16 residues. The CDR3, as DNA: TGTGCCAGCAGCCATGGCTACGGAACTAGCACAGATACGCAGTATTTT. Amino acid sequence: CASSHGYGTSTDTQYF.

This clonotype was counted between two and nine times. The V and J genes are TRBV24-1 and TRBJ2-5, with a possible D match to TRBD1 (6 bases). This CDR3 contains 15 residues. Germline V gives CDR1 KGHDR, CDR2 SFDVKD. Trimming stripped 3 bases from V and 1 base from J, with 11 bases between. The CDR3 sequence is CATSDPTGVQETQYF. The CDR3 coding sequence is TGTGCCACCAGTGATCCGACAGGAGTCCAAGAGACCCAGTACTTC.

The rearrangement links TRBV4-3 to TRBJ2-3; TRBD2 is a possible D gene (7 bases). CDR1 is LGHNA and CDR2 is YSLEER in the germline V gene. This CDR3 has 14 amino acids. Trimming stripped 5 bases from V and 8 bases from J, with 17 bases between. The CDR3: CASSSGGAALTQYF. The CDR3 DNA reads as TGCGCCAGCAGCTCTGGGGGGGCTGCACTTACGCAGTATTTT.

The rearrangement joins TRBV6-5 to TRBJ2-6; D gene unclear. V gave up 0 bases and J gave up 0 bases, with 12 bases separating them. Per the germline V gene, CDR1 is MNHEY and CDR2 is SVGAGI. The CDR3 length is 18 residues. CDR3 residues: CASSYSVARISGANVLTF. The CDR3, as DNA: TGTGCCAGCAGTTACTCGGTGGCACGGATCTCTGGGGCCAACGTCCTGACTTTC.

This clonotype was recorded at least ten times. This chain joins TRBV12-3 or TRBV12-4 and TRBJ2-5; 7 nucleotides match TRBD1. The CDR3 is made up of 15 amino acids. Trimming removed 4 bases from V and 2 bases from J; junction bases left unmatched: 7. The CDR3 region is CASSSRTGSQETQYF. CDR3 nucleotides: TGTGCCAGCAGTTCTCGGACAGGCTCACAAGAGACCCAGTACTTC.

V is TRBV4-2 and J is TRBJ2-7; 10 nucleotides agree with TRBD2. Near its end, the DNA agrees better with TRBJ2-5, so the J call may be wrong. Germline V CDR1 and CDR2: LGHNA, YNFKEQ. This CDR3 contains 18 residues. As DNA, the CDR3 is TGTGCCAGCAGCCAAACCCGGGCAACTAGCGGGGATCGAGCGACCCAGTACTTC. Protein: CASSQTRATSGDRATQYF.

DNA of the CDR3: TGCAGTGCTAGAGATGGGGACGGAGCCCCCTACGAGCAGTACTTC. It is translated as CSARDGDGAPYEQYF. The gene calls are TRBV20-1 and TRBJ2-7; D tentatively reads TRBD1 or TRBD2 (5 bases each). This CDR3 spans 15 amino acids. The germline V gene has CDR1 DFQATT and CDR2 SNEGSKA (reference sequence). Between the trimmed V and J ends, which lost 0 bases and 2 bases, there was a span of 14 bases.

The CDR3 DNA follows: TGTGCCAGCAGCTCGGGACACACGAGCAATCAGCCCCAGCATTTT. Translation gives CASSSGHTSNQPQHF. The V call is TRBV7-6, the J call TRBJ1-5, with D tentatively TRBD1 (6 bases). The germline V gene has CDR1 SGHVS and CDR2 FNYEAQ. This CDR3 is 15 amino acids long. Between the trimmed V and J ends, which lost 4 bases and 1 base, there was a span of 11 bases. The full variable domain, rest sourced from reference TRBV7-6 and TRBJ1-5, is GAGVSQSPRYKVTKRGQDVALRCDPISGHVSLYWYRQALGQGPEFLTYFNYEAQQDKSGLPNDRFSAERPEGSISTLTIQRTEQRDSAMYRCASSSGHTSNQPQHFGDGTRLSIL.

This clonotype was picked up a small number of times. The V and J genes are TRBV3-1 and TRBJ2-7; possibly TRBD2 for D (6 bases). V gave up 6 bases and J gave up 4 bases, with 22 bases separating them. This CDR3 comprises 16 residues. The germline CDR1 and CDR2 sequences are LGHDT and YNNKEL (reference sequence). The CDR3 nucleotides read TGTGCCAGCAGACAACGGACCGGGACTGGGGGGTACGAGCAGTACTTC. Translation: CASRQRTGTGGYEQYF.

This sequence joins TRBV7-9 and TRBJ1-2; 9 bases match TRBD1. The CDR3 is made up of 18 amino acids. J was trimmed by 0 bases and V by 0 bases; bases with no gene match: 8. CDR1 is SEHNR and CDR2 is FQNEAQ in the germline V gene (reference sequence). CDR3 residues: CASSLARTGGSSNYGYTF. The CDR3 region has the DNA TGTGCCAGCAGCTTAGCGCGCACAGGGGGCTCGTCTAACTATGGCTACACCTTC.

This clonotype showed up just a few times. The rearrangement uses TRBV28 and TRBJ2-3, with D possibly matching TRBD2 (6 bases). Trimming cost V 5 bases and J 11 bases, with 17 bases left between them. The V gene's germline CDR1 is MDHEN and CDR2 SYDVKM. The CDR3 spans 13 residues. CDR3 sequence: CASSTRDFLLQYF. The CDR3 DNA reads as TGTGCCAGCAGTACGAGGGACTTTCTACTGCAGTATTTT.

J is TRBJ1-2 and V is TRBV3-1, with TRBD1 identical over 8 bases. Germline CDR1 LGHDT, CDR2 YNNKEL (reference sequence). Germline trimming cut 4 bases from V and 2 bases from J; bases unmatched to any gene: 3. The CDR3 is 14 residues long. This CDR3 reads CASSRQGKNYGYTF. CDR3 sequence (DNA): TGTGCCAGCAGCCGACAGGGGAAGAACTATGGCTACACCTTC.

In nucleotides, the CDR3 is TGTGCCAGCAGCAACCGACAGTACCTTAGTGAGCAGTTCTTC. It specifies CASSNRQYLSEQFF. The chain links TRBV7-2 to TRBJ2-1, with a weak D call TRBD1 (5 bases). Germline CDR1 and CDR2: SGHTA and FQGNSA. This CDR3 has 14 residues. Trimming cost V 5 bases and J 9 bases, with 17 bases left between them.

The gene calls are TRBV4-1 and TRBJ1-4, with a possible D match to TRBD1 (5 bases). V dropped 9 bases and J dropped 3 bases, with 17 bases sitting between them. Germline-derived CDR1 and CDR2 are MGHRA and YSYEKL. This CDR3 is built from 15 residues. The CDR3 DNA reads as TGCGCCAGTGGGACTACACCACTCTCTAATGAAAAACTGTTTTTT. This encodes CASGTTPLSNEKLFF.

The gene calls are TRBV6-5 and TRBJ2-1; D may be TRBD2 (6 bases). Germline-derived CDR1 and CDR2 are MNHEY and SVGAGI. V was shortened by 8 bases and J by 14 bases, with 19 bases between the two germline ends. The CDR3 contains 12 residues. CDR3 protein: CASSGRSGGEFF. The CDR3 DNA reads as TGTGCCAGCTCCGGAAGGTCCGGGGGAGAGTTCTTC.

V and J are TRBV4-3 and TRBJ2-1; tentatively, D is TRBD2 (5 bases). Germline CDR1 reads LGHNA; CDR2 reads YSLEER. Trimming removed 1 base from V and 6 bases from J, with 13 bases in between. The CDR3 is 15 amino acids. The CDR3 nucleotides read TGCGCCAGCAGCCAAGCGGGGTCCCAGCGCAATGAGCAGTTCTTC. Translating gives CASSQAGSQRNEQFF.

Turning to this clonotype: One end of the junction varies from germline; a read error may be responsible. This sequence joins TRBV4-2 and TRBJ2-3; no reliable D call. There are 14 residues in the CDR3. Germline V gives CDR1 LGHNA, CDR2 YNFKEQ. CDR3 protein: CAGSQDRGTDTQYF. The CDR3 nucleotides read TGTGCCGGCAGCCAAGATCGGGGCACAGATACGCAGTATTTT.

The V call is TRBV20-1, the J call TRBJ1-3; maybe TRBD1 (6 bases). V was shortened by 0 bases and J by 0 bases, with 15 bases between the two germline ends. Germline CDR1 is DFQATT and CDR2 is SNEGSKA (reference sequence). The CDR3 is 17 amino acids. CDR3 in amino acids: CSARDGTPAGSGNTIYF. CDR3 DNA sequence: TGCAGTGCTAGAGATGGGACACCCGCTGGCTCTGGAAACACCATATATTTT.

This chain uses TRBV21-1 with TRBJ1-2. TRBV21-1 is a documented pseudogene. The CDR3 runs 12 residues. Here the CDR3 DNA reads TGTGCCAGCAGCTCCTTTTTTGGGGGCTACACCTTC. Residues: CASSSFFGGYTF.

This clonotype was found once. The gene calls are TRBV29-1 and TRBJ2-3; D unclear. This CDR3 comprises 15 residues. CDR1 and CDR2 from the germline V gene are SQVTM and ANQGSEA. V was pared by 5 bases and J by 3 bases, with 18 bases between. CDR3 sequence (DNA): TGCAGCGTTATTTATCCTAGTGGGTTGACAGATACGCAGTATTTT. Protein product: CSVIYPSGLTDTQYF.